Following are 15 T cell receptor beta chains from one sample sequenced in a study of T cells in localized non-small cell lung cancer. TCRdb's table, derived via immunoSEQ multiplex PCR, lists solely in-frame clones and lacks some. The sample records roughly 34,000 clones, about nine tenths being singletons. Sequencing used peripheral blood, obtained before any cancer treatment. The receptors here all came from a male donor aged 60 or over with stage III lung adenocarcinoma.

V usage is TRBV5-1 and J usage is TRBJ2-2; D possibly corresponds to TRBD2 (5 bases). CDR1 is SGHRS and CDR2 is YFSETQ in the germline V gene. V lost 6 bases, J lost 7 bases, and 13 bases lay in between. This CDR3 spans 13 amino acids. The CDR3 DNA reads as TGCGCCAGCATCGAGATAGAGGGCGGGGAGCTGTTTTTT. It translates to CASIEIEGGELFF. The variable domain in full, completed from reference TRBV5-1 and TRBJ2-2, reads KAGVTQTPRYLIKTRGQQVTLSCSPISGHRSVSWYQQTPGQGLQFLFEYFSETQRNKGNFPGRFSGRQFSNSRSEMNVSTLELGDSALYLCASIEIEGGELFFGEGSRLTVL.

The rearrangement uses TRBV9 and TRBJ2-2; D gene uncertain. The CDR3 is 14 amino acids. Germline V gives CDR1 SGDLS, CDR2 YYNGEE. Trimming shortened V by 4 bases and J by 2 bases, and 9 bases separated the two germline ends. The CDR3 reads CASSPTVNTGELFF. As DNA, the CDR3 is TGTGCCAGCAGCCCAACCGTAAACACCGGGGAGCTGTTTTTT.

The gene calls are TRBV25-1 and TRBJ2-1; possibly TRBD2 for D (5 bases). V was shortened by 6 bases and J by 11 bases, with 20 bases between the two germline ends. This CDR3 is built from 14 residues. Germline assignment: CDR1 MGHDK and CDR2 SYGVNS. In DNA form, the CDR3 reads TGTGCCAGCAGACCCACTGCCCGGGGTTCTAAGCAGTTCTTC. Protein product: CASRPTARGSKQFF. The entire variable domain, with the rest obtained from reference TRBV25-1 and TRBJ2-1, is as follows: EADIYQTPRYLVIGTGKKITLECSQTMGHDKMYWYQQDPGMELHLIHYSYGVNSTEKGDLSSESTVSRIRTEHFPLTLESARPSHTSQYLCASRPTARGSKQFFGPGTRLTVL.

The chain couples TRBV11-2 to TRBJ1-1, with no clear D. The CDR3 has 14 residues. From germline, CDR1 is SGHAT and CDR2 FQNNGV. Deletions cut 0 bases from V and 5 bases from J, with 10 bases between. The CDR3 DNA reads as TGTGCCAGCAGCTTAGAGGGTAGTAAGACTGAAGCTTTCTTT. Residues: CASSLEGSKTEAFF.

The J gene is TRBJ2-1, the V gene TRBV9, with D possibly being TRBD1 or TRBD2 (5 bases each). CDR1 and CDR2 from the germline V gene are SGDLS and YYNGEE. The V and J ends lost 3 bases and 5 bases respectively, with 18 bases between them. CDR3 length equals 16 residues. In nucleotides, the CDR3 is TGTGCCAGCAGCGGCACAGGAGGCCGCGGCCACAATGAGCAGTTCTTC. Its protein product is CASSGTGGRGHNEQFF.

This clone was counted between two and nine times. This chain uses TRBV2 with TRBJ1-5; D uncertain. Germline loops: CDR1 SNHLY, CDR2 FYNNEI. This CDR3 has 14 amino acids. V was cut by 2 bases and J by 0 bases, with 5 bases left in between. In nucleotides, the CDR3 is TGTGCCAGCAGTGAACAGAATAGCAATCAGCCCCAGCATTTT. Amino acid sequence: CASSEQNSNQPQHF.

With respect to this clone: One end of the junction does not line up with germline, which may come from a read error. The V call is TRBV19, the J call TRBJ2-1, with 10 bases that match TRBD2. The CDR3 runs to 18 residues. Germline CDR1 reads LNHDA; CDR2 reads SQIVND (reference sequence). CDR3 nucleotides: TGTACCAGTAGTGCGGGACTAGCGAATCCCTTTAAATTCGGTGAGCAGTTCTTC. Residues: CTSSAGLANPFKFGEQFF.

The V gene is TRBV11-2, the J gene TRBJ1-4; TRBD1 agrees at 9 bases. V lost 5 bases and J lost 7; bases outside the gene matches: 5. Per germline, CDR1 SGHAT and CDR2 FQNNGV. This CDR3 has 14 residues. CDR3 residues: CASSPGTGSEKLFF. The CDR3 coding sequence is TGTGCCAGCAGCCCCGGGACAGGGAGTGAAAAACTGTTTTTT.

V gene TRBV4-2 combines with J gene TRBJ1-2, with TRBD1 matching 8 bases. J gave up 7 bases and V 4 bases, and 11 bases lay outside the gene matches. The CDR3 consists of 15 residues. Germline CDR1 is LGHNA and CDR2 is YNFKEQ. The CDR3 reads CASSPTGGVTGGYTF. The CDR3, as DNA: TGTGCCAGCAGCCCCACAGGGGGTGTAACTGGTGGCTACACCTTC.

This chain connects TRBV6-1 to TRBJ1-6; D may be TRBD1 (5 bases). Germline assignment: CDR1 MNHNS and CDR2 SASEGT. Trimming took off 6 bases at V and 6 bases at J, with 9 bases between the two ends. CDR3 length: 13 amino acids. The CDR3 DNA follows: TGTGCCAGCAGAGGGGACGGTAATTCACCCCTCCACTTT. Its protein product is CASRGDGNSPLHF.

V usage is TRBV7-9 and J usage is TRBJ2-3; D is possibly TRBD2 (6 bases). With 5 bases removed from V and 5 bases from J, the gap between germline ends came to 11 bases. The CDR3 spans 13 residues. CDR1 SEHNR and CDR2 FQNEAQ come from the germline V gene (reference sequence). The CDR3, as DNA: TGTGCCAGCAGCGGGGGGAGGATAGATACGCAGTATTTT. Its translation is CASSGGRIDTQYF. Filled out from reference TRBV7-9 and TRBJ2-3, the complete variable domain reads DTGVSQNPRHKITKRGQNVTFRCDPISEHNRLYWYRQTLGQGPEFLTYFQNEAQLEKSRLLSDRFSAERPKGSFSTLEIQRTEQGDSAMYLCASSGGRIDTQYFGPGTRLTVL.

V and J are TRBV7-9 and TRBJ1-1, with D perhaps matching TRBD1 (6 bases). Trimming left V 3 bases short and J 2 bases short, with 10 bases between. The CDR3 contains 14 residues. CDR1 and CDR2 from the germline V gene are SEHNR and FQNEAQ (reference sequence). The CDR3 reads CASSFAGANTEAFF. As DNA, the CDR3 is TGTGCCAGCAGCTTTGCAGGGGCAAACACTGAAGCTTTCTTT.

The J gene is TRBJ2-3, the V gene TRBV7-2; TRBD2 matches 15 bases. Germline V gene lookup returns CDR1 SGHTA and CDR2 FQGNSA. The CDR3 has 16 residues. With V trimmed by 5 bases and J by 5 bases, 5 bases remained unmatched. The CDR3, as DNA: TGTGCCAGCAGCCTCTCGGGACTAGCGGGAGGAGATACGCAGTATTTT. Protein product: CASSLSGLAGGDTQYF.

This clone appeared once. This chain joins TRBV5-4 and TRBJ2-5; tentative D call: TRBD1 (6 bases). Per germline, CDR1 SGHNT and CDR2 YYREEE (reference sequence). Trimming pared 0 bases from V and 7 bases from J, leaving 16 bases between. The CDR3 loop spans 15 amino acids. CDR3: CASSLETGRSGTQYF. As DNA, the CDR3 is TGTGCCAGCAGCTTGGAGACAGGCCGAAGTGGGACCCAGTACTTC.

Only one count was recorded for this clone. The same CDR3 is also encoded by other DNA sequences in this sample. The chain couples TRBV30 to TRBJ1-3; D not resolved. V dropped 0 bases and J dropped 3 bases, with 0 bases sitting between them. The CDR3 runs 11 residues. CDR1 and CDR2 (germline): GTSNPN, SVGIG (reference sequence). The CDR3 reads CAWSVGNTIYF. The CDR3 bases are TGTGCCTGGAGTGTTGGAAACACCATATATTTT. Full variable domain (remainder filled in from reference TRBV30 and TRBJ1-3): SQTIHQWPATLVQPVGSPLSLECTVEGTSNPNLYWYRQAAGRGLQLLFYSVGIGQISSEVPQNLSASRPQDRQFILSSKKLLLSDSGFYLCAWSVGNTIYFGEGSWLTVV.